This T cell receptor beta chain came from a study of PD-L1 blockade in urothelial cancer. Trimming pared 5 bases from V and 4 bases from J, leaving 13 bases between. Per the germline V gene, CDR1 is SGHNT and CDR2 is YYREEE (reference sequence). The CDR3 sequence is 15 residues long. Generated by immunoSEQ multiplex PCR, the TCRdb table keeps only in-frame clones and is missing some. The sample carries 85,000 to 130,000 clones, roughly nine tenths recorded once. This sequence joins TRBV5-4 and TRBJ2-6; the D gene is possibly TRBD2 (5 bases). The clonotype was recovered from a woman of 80 years or more with urothelial cancer. Sequenced here: PBMCs, sampled around atezolizumab (anti-PD-L1) treatment. CDR3 amino acids: CASSPSGSGANVLTF. CDR3 nucleotides: TGTGCCAGCAGTCCCTCGGGGTCCGGGGCCAACGTCCTGACTTTC.